The rows below give T cell receptor beta chains drawn from one sample of a study of blood T cell repertoires in COVID-19. TCRdb keeps only in-frame clones here, not all; method: immunoSEQ multiplex PCR. This table holds some 260,000 clones, around 83% found once. The specimen was peripheral blood. The receptor source for this set is an elderly man with acute or convalescent COVID-19. Both conserved end residues are part of each CDR3. Fields, in order: clone size, V gene, J gene, D gene, CDR3 DNA, CDR3 protein. D genes are given only for firm matches. The listing skips clone size in some rows; elsewhere it reads once, few, many or a size class.

.	TRBV30	TRBJ2-7	TRBD1	TGTGCCTGGGCCGGGACAGGCTCTCCCGAGCAGTACTTC	CAWAGTGSPEQYF
.	TRBV2	TRBJ2-2	TRBD2	TGTGCCAGCAATATAGCGGGCCCGAACACCGGGGAGCTGTTTTTT	CASNIAGPNTGELFF
.	TRBV28	TRBJ2-1	.	TGTGCCAGCAGCCAGCCGGCCAATGAAAAGTGGGGCCACTACAATGAGCAGTTCTTC	CASSQPANEKWGHYNEQFF
few	TRBV5-1	TRBJ2-5	TRBD1	TGCGCCAGCAGCTTCGGACAGGAGGAGACCCAGTACTTC	CASSFGQEETQYF
.	TRBV13	TRBJ2-7	.	TGTGCCAGCAGCTTGAGGATTAGCTACGAGCAGTACTTC	CASSLRISYEQYF
.	TRBV19	TRBJ1-4	.	TGTGCCAGCTCCGACAAAGTACCCACTTTGAAACTGTTTTTT	CASSDKVPTLKLFF
few	TRBV5-1	TRBJ2-7	TRBD1	TGCGCCAGCAGCTCTGGACAGGGAGCCTACGAGCAGTACTTC	CASSSGQGAYEQYF
.	TRBV6-5	TRBJ2-5	TRBD1	TGTGCCAGCAGTTACTCTCGGGACAGAGGGGAGACCCAGTACTTC	CASSYSRDRGETQYF
once	TRBV6-5	TRBJ2-3	.	TGTGCCAGCAGTTACAAGGGGGAGATAGATACGCAGTATTTT	CASSYKGEIDTQYF
.	TRBV23-1	TRBJ2-1	TRBD2	TGCGCCGTCTCTCCGGGACTAACGTTTAATGAGCAGTTCTTC	CAVSPGLTFNEQFF
.	TRBV21-1	TRBJ1-2	.	TGTGCCAGCAGCCCCCGACAGGGTTGGAGCTATGGCTACACCTTC	CASSPRQGWSYGYTF
once	TRBV18	TRBJ1-2	TRBD1	TGTGCCAGCTCACCTTTAGGACAGGGATTAGACACCTTC	CASSPLGQGLDTF
.	TRBV18	TRBJ2-6	.	TGTGCCAGCTCACCTTTGGGCCTATTCTCTGGGGCCAACGTCCTGACTTTC	CASSPLGLFSGANVLTF
.	TRBV19	TRBJ1-2	TRBD1	TGTGCCAGTAGTATAGCCTTGGGACAGGGCGATGGCTACACCTTC	CASSIALGQGDGYTF
.	TRBV5-1	TRBJ1-1	TRBD1	TGCGCCAGCAGCTCCGGGACAGGGGCCATTAACACTGAAGCTTTCTTT	CASSSGTGAINTEAFF
.	TRBV2	TRBJ2-3	TRBD1	TGTGCCAGCAGTCCCCCCCAGGGGGCCCGCACAGATACGCAGTATTTT	CASSPPQGARTDTQYF
once	TRBV11-2	TRBJ2-1	.	TGTGCCAGCAGCTTAGGTACAGGTTCACTGAATGAGCAGTTCTTC	CASSLGTGSLNEQFF
.	TRBV19	TRBJ2-4	TRBD1	TGTGCCAGTAGGGGACAGGATCTAGCCAAAAACATTCAGTACTTC	CASRGQDLAKNIQYF